This TCR beta chain was sequenced during a study of T-cell reconstitution after alpha-beta-depleted transplantation in children. Per the germline V gene, CDR1 is MNHEY and CDR2 is SMNVEV (reference sequence). The CDR3 spans 16 residues. V was pared by 5 bases and J by 8 bases, with 12 bases of the junction left unmatched. This clonotype was detected ten times or more. Researchers prepared the TCRbeta library using unique molecular identifiers, the study reports. TCRdb analysed the PCR reads with MiXCR anew, one entry per CDR3 protein. Altogether some 220,000 distinct CDR3 sequences are present, approximately 10% being singletons, with the ten largest covering 28%.

This specimen consisted of PBMCs, obtained before TCRalphabeta/CD19-depleted stem cell transplant. This clonotype was obtained from a child under two years old with acute myeloid leukemia, due to receive a stem cell transplant. V is TRBV27 and J is TRBJ2-1; 10 bases are a match to TRBD2. CDR3 DNA: TGTGCCAGCAGTCCCCTCAGAGCGGGAGGGCGCGATGAGCAGTTCTTC. This encodes CASSPLRAGGRDEQFF.